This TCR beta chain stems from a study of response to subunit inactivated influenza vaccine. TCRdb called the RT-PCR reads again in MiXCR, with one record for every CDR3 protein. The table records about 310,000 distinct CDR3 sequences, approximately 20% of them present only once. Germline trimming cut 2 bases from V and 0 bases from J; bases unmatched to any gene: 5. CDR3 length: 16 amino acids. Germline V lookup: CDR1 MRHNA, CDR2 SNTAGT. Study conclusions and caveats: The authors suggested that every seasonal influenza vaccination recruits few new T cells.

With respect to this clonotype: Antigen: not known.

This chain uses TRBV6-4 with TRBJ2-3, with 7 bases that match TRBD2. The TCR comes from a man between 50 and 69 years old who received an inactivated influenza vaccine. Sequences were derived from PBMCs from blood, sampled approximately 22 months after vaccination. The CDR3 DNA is TGTGCCAGCAGTGACAGAAGCGGGGATAGCACAGATACGCAGTATTTT. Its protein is CASSDRSGDSTDTQYF.